The clone carrying this TCR beta chain was seen only a few times. The antigen remains unidentified. V dropped 6 bases and J dropped 0; count of bases not matched to a gene: 7. Germline CDR1 is DFQATT and CDR2 is SNEGSKA (reference sequence). The CDR3 is 14 residues long. TCRdb independently ran MiXCR on the reads; one entry per CDR3 protein. Of about 150,000 distinct CDR3 sequences in the sample, around 24% were seen once. The source of the sample is a study of T cell repertoires in cytomegalovirus infection. Findings and limits, study-wide: Using cumulative public TCR beta family frequency, the authors identified those who carried CMV together with the relevant HLA.

The TCR was taken from a human donor in good health (CMV status not recorded). Some clones in this sample may be carry-over from other donors' samples. The sample was PBMCs. The chain couples TRBV20-1 to TRBJ2-7; 8 nucleotides match TRBD1. The CDR3 sequence is CSAFRTGSSYEQYF. CDR3 coding DNA: TGCAGTGCCTTCCGGACAGGGAGCTCCTACGAGCAGTACTTC.